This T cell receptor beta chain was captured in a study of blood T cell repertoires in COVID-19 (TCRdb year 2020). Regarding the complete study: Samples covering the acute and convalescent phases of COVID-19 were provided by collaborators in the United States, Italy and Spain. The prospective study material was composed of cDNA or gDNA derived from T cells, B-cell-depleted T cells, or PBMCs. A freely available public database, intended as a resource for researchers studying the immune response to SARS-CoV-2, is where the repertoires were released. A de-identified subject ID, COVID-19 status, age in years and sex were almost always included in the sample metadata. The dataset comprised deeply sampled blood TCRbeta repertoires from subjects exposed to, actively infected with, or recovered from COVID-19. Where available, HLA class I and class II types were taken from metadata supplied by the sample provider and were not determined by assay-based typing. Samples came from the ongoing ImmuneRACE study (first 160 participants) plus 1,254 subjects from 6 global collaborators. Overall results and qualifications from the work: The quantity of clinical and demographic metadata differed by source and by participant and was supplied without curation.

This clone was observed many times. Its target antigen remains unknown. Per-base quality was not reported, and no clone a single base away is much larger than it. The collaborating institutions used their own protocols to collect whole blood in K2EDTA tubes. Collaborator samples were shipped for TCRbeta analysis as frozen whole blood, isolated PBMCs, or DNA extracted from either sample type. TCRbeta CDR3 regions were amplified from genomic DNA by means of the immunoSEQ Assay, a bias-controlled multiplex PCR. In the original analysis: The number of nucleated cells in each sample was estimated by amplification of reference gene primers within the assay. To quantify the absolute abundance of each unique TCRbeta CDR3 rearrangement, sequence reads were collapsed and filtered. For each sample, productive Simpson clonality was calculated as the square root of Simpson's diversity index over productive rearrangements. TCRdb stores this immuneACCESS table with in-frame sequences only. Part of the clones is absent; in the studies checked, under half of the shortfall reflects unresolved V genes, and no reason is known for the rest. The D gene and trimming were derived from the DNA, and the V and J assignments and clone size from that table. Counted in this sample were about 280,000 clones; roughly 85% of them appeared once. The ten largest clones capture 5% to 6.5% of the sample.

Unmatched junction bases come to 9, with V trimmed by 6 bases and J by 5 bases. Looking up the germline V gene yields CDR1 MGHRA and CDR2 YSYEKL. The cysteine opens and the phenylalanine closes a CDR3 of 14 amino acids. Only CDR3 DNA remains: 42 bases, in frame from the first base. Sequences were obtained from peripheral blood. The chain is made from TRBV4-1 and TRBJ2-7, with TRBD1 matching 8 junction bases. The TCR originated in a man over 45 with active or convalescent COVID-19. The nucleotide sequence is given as TGCGCCAGCAGACGAGACAGGGGAGGTAACGAGCAGTACTTC. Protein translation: CASRRDRGGNEQYF.